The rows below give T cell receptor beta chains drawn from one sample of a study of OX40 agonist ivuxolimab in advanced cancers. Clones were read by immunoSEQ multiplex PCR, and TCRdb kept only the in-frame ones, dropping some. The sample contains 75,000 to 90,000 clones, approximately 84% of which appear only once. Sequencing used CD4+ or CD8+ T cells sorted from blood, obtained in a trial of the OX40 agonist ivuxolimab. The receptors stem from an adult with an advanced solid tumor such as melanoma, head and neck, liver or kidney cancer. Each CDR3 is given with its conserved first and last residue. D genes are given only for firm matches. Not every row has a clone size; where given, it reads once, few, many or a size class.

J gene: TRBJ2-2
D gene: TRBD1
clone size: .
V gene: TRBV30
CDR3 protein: CAWTRTGGPIGELFF
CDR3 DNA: TGTGCCTGGACCCGGACAGGGGGCCCTATCGGGGAGCTGTTTTTT

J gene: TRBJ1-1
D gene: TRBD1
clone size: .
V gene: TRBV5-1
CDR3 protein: CASSFWDRGNTEAFF
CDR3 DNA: TGCGCCAGCAGCTTTTGGGACAGGGGAAACACTGAAGCTTTCTTT

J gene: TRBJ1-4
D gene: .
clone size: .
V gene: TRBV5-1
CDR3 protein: CASSLVGATNEKLFF
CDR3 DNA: TGCGCCAGCAGCTTGGTCGGGGCAACTAATGAAAAACTGTTTTTT

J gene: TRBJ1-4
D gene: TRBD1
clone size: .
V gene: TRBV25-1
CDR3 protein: CASSGQGAMGEKLFF
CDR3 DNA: TGTGCCAGCAGTGGACAGGGGGCAATGGGTGAAAAACTGTTTTTT

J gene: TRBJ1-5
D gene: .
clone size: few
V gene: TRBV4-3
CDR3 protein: CASSQDGAANQPQHF
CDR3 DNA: TGCGCCAGCAGCCAAGACGGGGCAGCTAATCAGCCCCAGCATTTT

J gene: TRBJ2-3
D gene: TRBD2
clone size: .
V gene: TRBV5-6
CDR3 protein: CASSLEVSGGPGDTQYF
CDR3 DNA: TGTGCCAGCAGCTTGGAGGTTAGCGGGGGGCCGGGAGATACGCAGTATTTT

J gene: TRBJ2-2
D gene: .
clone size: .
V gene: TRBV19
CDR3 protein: CASMELPNTGELFF
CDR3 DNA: TGTGCTAGTATGGAGCTGCCGAACACCGGGGAGCTGTTTTTT

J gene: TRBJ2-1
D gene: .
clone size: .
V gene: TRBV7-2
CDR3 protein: CASRVRAAYNEQFF
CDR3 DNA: TGTGCCAGCAGGGTGAGAGCGGCCTACAATGAGCAGTTCTTC

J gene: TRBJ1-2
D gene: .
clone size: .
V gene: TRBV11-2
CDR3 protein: CASSLAQNYGYTF
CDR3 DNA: TGTGCCAGCAGCTTAGCCCAAAACTATGGCTACACCTTC

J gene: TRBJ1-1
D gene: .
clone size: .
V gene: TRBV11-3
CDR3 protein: CASSPAGEGAFF
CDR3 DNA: TGTGCCAGCAGTCCAGCCGGAGAAGGAGCTTTCTTT

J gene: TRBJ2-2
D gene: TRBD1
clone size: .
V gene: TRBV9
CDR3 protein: CASSPWTGSTGELFF
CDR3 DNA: TGTGCCAGCAGCCCGTGGACAGGATCCACCGGGGAGCTGTTTTTT

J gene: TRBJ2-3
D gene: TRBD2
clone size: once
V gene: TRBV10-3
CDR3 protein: CAIRSGLGADTQYF
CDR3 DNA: TGTGCCATCAGATCGGGACTAGGGGCAGATACGCAGTATTTT

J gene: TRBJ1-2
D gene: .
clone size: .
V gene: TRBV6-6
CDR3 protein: CASTLGGFANYGYTF
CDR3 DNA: TGTGCCAGCACCCTAGGGGGGTTTGCTAACTATGGCTACACCTTC

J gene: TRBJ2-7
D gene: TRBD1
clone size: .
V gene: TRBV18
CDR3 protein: CASSPTTGGHYEQYF
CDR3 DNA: TGTGCCAGCTCACCAACCACAGGGGGCCACTACGAGCAGTACTTC

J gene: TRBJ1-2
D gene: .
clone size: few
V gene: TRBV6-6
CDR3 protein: CASTGDYGYTF
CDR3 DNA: TGTGCCAGCACAGGGGACTATGGCTACACCTTC

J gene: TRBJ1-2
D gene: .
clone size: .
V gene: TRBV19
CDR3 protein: CASSIKVQGLGYTF
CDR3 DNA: TGTGCCAGTAGTATCAAGGTCCAGGGCCTTGGCTACACCTTC

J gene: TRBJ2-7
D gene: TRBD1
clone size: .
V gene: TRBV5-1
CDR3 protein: CASSLGTGDNEQYF
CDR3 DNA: TGCGCCAGCAGCTTAGGGACAGGAGACAACGAGCAGTACTTC

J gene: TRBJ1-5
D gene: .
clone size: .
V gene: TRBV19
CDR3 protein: CASKYGNQPQHF
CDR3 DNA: TGTGCCAGTAAATACGGCAATCAGCCCCAGCATTTT

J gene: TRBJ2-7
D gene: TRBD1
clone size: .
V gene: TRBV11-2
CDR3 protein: CASTLETGSSYEQYF
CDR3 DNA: TGTGCCAGCACCCTCGAGACAGGGAGCTCCTACGAGCAGTACTTC

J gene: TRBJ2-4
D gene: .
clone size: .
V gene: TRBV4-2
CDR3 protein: CASSQGAGSIQYF
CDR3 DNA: TGTGCCAGCAGCCAAGGGGCAGGTAGCATTCAGTACTTC

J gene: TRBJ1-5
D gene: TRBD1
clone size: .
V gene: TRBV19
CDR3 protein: CASSTEHRQGSNQPQHF
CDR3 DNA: TGTGCCAGTAGTACCGAACATAGACAGGGTAGCAATCAGCCCCAGCATTTT

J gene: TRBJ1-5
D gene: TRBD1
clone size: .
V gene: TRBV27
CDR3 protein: CASSLSVDRGSQPQHF
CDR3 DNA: TGTGCCAGCAGTTTATCGGTGGACAGGGGGAGTCAGCCCCAGCATTTT

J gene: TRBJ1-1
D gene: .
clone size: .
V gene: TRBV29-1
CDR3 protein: CSGARNTEAFF
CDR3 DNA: TGCAGCGGGGCGAGGAACACTGAAGCTTTCTTT

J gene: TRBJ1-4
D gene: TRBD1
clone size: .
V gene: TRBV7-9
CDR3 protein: CASSLARTGVEKLFF
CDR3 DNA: TGTGCCAGCAGCTTAGCGAGGACAGGGGTCGAAAAACTGTTTTTT

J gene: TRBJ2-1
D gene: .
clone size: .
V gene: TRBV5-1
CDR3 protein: CASSPTYNEQFF
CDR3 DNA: TGCGCCAGCAGCCCAACCTACAATGAGCAGTTCTTC

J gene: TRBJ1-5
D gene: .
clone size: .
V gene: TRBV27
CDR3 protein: CASSLVGTSNQPQHF
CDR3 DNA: TGTGCCAGCAGTTTAGTTGGAACAAGCAATCAGCCCCAGCATTTT

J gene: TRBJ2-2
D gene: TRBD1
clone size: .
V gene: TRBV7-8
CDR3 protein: CASRYYRGRTGELFF
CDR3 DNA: TGTGCCAGCAGATACTACAGGGGGCGTACCGGGGAGCTGTTTTTT

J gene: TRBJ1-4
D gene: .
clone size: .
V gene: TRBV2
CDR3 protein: CASTRKSSNEKLFF
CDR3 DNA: TGTGCCAGCACCAGGAAAAGCTCGAATGAAAAACTGTTTTTT

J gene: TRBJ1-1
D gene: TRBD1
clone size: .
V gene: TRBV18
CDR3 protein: CASSSPTGPTEAFF
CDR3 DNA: TGTGCCAGCTCTTCCCCGACAGGGCCCACTGAAGCTTTCTTT

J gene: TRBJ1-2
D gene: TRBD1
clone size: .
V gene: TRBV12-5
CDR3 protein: CASGLGQGRYYGYTF
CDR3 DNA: TGTGCTAGTGGTTTGGGACAGGGTCGGTACTATGGCTACACCTTC

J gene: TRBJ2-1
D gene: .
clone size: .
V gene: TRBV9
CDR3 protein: CASSPWGISYNEQFF
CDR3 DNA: TGTGCCAGCAGCCCCTGGGGCATCTCCTACAATGAGCAGTTCTTC

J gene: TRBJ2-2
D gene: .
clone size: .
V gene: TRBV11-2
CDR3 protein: CASSPNYIWVSGDTGELFF
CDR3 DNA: TGTGCCAGCAGCCCGAATTATATTTGGGTCTCCGGGGACACCGGGGAGCTGTTTTTT